This T cell receptor (beta chain) was sequenced during a study of blood T cell repertoires in COVID-19. Background on the study: Collection of acute and convalescent COVID-19 samples took place in the United States, Italy and Spain. Sample material is recorded as cDNA or gDNA derived from T cells, B-cell-depleted T cells, or PBMCs.

Notes on this clone: This specimen includes other DNA sequences encoding the same CDR3.

Original methodology: Reference gene primer amplification gave estimated nucleated cell counts. Repertoires were generated with immunoSEQ multiplex PCR, while TCRdb's copy carries only in-frame clones and drops some. D and trimming come from the DNA, and the V and J calls and clone size come from that table. The sample lists about 200,000 clones, about nine tenths seen once, with around 6.5% in the top ten. Germline assignment: CDR1 SGHTA and CDR2 FQGNSA. Germline trimming cut 2 bases from V and 4 bases from J; bases unmatched to any gene: 5. This CDR3 contains 15 residues. The sequenced material came from peripheral blood. This chain links TRBV7-2 with TRBJ2-1; the match to TRBD2 covers 7 bases. The TCR was taken from a man older than 75 with acute or convalescent COVID-19. The CDR3, as DNA: TGTGCCAGCAGCTTATCTAGCGGAGGATACAATGAGCAGTTCTTC. Amino acids: CASSLSSGGYNEQFF.